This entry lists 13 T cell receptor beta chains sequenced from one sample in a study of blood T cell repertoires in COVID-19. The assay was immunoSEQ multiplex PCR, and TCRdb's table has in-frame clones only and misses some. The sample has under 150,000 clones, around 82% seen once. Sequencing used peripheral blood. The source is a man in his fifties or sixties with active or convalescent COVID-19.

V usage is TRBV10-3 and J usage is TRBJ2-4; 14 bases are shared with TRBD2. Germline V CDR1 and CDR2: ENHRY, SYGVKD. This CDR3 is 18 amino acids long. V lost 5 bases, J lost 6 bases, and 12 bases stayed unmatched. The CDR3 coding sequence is TGTGCCATCAGTCCGGGACTAGCGGGAGCGGGGATCATAAACATTCAGTACTTC. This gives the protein CAISPGLAGAGIINIQYF.

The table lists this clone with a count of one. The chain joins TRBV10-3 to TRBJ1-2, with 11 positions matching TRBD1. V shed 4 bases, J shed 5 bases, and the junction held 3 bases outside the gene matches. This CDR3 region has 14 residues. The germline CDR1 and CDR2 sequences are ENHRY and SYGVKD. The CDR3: CAISGTGGGYGYTF. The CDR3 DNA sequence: TGTGCCATCAGTGGGACAGGGGGCGGGTATGGCTACACCTTC.

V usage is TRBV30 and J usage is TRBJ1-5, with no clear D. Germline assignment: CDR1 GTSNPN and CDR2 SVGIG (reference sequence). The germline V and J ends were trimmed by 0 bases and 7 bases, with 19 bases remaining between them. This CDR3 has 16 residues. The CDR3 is CAWSVPNGGSRQPQHF. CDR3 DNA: TGTGCCTGGAGTGTACCTAATGGAGGGAGTAGGCAGCCCCAGCATTTT.

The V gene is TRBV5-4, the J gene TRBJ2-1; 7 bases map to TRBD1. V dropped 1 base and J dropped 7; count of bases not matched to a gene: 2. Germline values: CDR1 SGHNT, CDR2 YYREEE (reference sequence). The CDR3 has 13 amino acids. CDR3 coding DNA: TGTGCCAGCAGCTTGCAGGGGGAGAATGAGCAGTTCTTC. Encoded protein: CASSLQGENEQFF.

In DNA, the CDR3 is TGTGCCACCAGCAGAGATAGGCGGCTTGAGCAGTACTTC. This encodes CATSRDRRLEQYF. The rearrangement uses TRBV15 and TRBJ2-7; unclear D gene. Germline CDR1 and CDR2: LNHNV and YYDKDF (reference sequence). V gave up 0 bases and J gave up 7 bases, with 10 bases separating them. CDR3 length equals 13 residues.

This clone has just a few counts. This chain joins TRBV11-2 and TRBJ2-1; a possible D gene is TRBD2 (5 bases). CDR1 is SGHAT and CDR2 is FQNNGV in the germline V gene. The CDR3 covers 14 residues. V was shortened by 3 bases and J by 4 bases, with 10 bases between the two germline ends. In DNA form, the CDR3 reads TGTGCCAGCAGCTTCTCCGGGATGTACAATGAGCAGTTCTTC. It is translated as CASSFSGMYNEQFF.

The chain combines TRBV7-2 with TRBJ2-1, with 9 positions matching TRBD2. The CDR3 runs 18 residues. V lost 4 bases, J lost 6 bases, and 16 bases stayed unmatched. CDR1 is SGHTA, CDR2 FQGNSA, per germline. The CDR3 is CASSSISGGRAITNEQFF. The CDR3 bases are TGTGCCAGCAGCTCTATCAGCGGCGGGAGGGCCATTACCAATGAGCAGTTCTTC.

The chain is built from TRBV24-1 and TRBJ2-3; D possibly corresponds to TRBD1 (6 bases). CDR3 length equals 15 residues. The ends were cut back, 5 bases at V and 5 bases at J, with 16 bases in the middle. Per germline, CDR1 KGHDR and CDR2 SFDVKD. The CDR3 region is CATSAIDRRRDTQYF. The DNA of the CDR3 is TGTGCCACCAGTGCTATAGACAGGAGACGAGATACGCAGTATTTT.

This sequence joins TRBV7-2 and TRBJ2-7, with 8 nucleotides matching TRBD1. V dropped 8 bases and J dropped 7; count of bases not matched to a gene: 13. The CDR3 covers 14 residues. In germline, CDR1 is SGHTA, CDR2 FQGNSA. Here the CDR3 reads CASSRRQGAEEQYF. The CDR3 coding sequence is TGTGCCAGCTCCAGAAGGCAGGGGGCGGAAGAGCAGTACTTC.

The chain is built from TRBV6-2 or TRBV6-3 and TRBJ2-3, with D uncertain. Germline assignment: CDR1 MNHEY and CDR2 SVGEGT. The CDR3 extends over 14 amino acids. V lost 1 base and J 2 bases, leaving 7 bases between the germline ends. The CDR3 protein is CASSYLLDTDTQYF. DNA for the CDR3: TGTGCCAGCAGTTACTTGCTAGACACAGATACGCAGTATTTT.

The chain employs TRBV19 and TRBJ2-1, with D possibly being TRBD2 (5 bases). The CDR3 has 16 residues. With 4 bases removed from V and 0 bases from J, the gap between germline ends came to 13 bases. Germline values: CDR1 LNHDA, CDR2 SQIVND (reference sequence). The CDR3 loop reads CASSNGLESSYNEQFF. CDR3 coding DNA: TGTGCCAGTAGTAACGGACTGGAGAGCTCCTACAATGAGCAGTTCTTC.

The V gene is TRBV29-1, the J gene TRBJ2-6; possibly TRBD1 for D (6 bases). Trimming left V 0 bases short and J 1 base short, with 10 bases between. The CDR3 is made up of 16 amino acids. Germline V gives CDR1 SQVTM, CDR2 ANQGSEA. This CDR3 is CSVEEGRGSGANVLTF. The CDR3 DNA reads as TGCAGCGTTGAAGAGGGCAGGGGATCTGGGGCCAACGTCCTGACTTTC. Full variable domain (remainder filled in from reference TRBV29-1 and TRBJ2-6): SAVISQKPSRDICQRGTSLTIQCQVDSQVTMMFWYRQQPGQSLTLIATANQGSEATYESGFVIDKFPISRPNLTFSTLTVSNMSPEDSSIYLCSVEEGRGSGANVLTFGAGSRLTVL.

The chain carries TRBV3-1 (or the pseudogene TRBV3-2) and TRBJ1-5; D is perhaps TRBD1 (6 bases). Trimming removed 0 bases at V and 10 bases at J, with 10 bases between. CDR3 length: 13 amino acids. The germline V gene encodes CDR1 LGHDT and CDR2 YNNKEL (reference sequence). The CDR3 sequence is CASSQEGGGPQHF. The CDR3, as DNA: TGTGCCAGCAGCCAAGAGGGGGGGGGCCCCCAGCATTTT.